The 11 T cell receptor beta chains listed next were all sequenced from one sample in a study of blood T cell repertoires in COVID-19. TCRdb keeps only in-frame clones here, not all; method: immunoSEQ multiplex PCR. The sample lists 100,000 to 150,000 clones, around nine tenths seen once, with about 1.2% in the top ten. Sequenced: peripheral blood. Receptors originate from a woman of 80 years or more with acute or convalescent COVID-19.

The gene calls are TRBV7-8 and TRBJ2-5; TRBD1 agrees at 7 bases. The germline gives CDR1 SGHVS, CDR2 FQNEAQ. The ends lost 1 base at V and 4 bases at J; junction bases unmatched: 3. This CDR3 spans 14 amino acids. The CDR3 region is CASSLGDRAETQYF. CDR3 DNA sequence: TGTGCCAGCAGCTTAGGCGACAGGGCAGAGACCCAGTACTTC.

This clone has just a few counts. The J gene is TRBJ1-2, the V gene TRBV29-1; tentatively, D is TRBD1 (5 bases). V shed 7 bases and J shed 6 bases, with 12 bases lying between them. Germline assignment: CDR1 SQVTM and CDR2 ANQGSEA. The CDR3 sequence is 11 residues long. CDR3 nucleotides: TGCAGCGGTTGGGGGGGGAATGGCTACACCTTC. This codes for CSGWGGNGYTF. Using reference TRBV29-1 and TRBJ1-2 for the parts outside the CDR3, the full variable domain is SAVISQKPSRDICQRGTSLTIQCQVDSQVTMMFWYRQQPGQSLTLIATANQGSEATYESGFVIDKFPISRPNLTFSTLTVSNMSPEDSSIYLCSGWGGNGYTFGSGTRLTVV.

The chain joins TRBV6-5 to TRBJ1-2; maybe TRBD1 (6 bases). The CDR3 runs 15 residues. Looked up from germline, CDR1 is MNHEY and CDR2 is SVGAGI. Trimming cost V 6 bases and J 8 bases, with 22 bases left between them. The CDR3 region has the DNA TGTGCCAGCAGCAGCGACAGGCGGACCCCTGGCGGCTACACCTTC. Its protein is CASSSDRRTPGGYTF.

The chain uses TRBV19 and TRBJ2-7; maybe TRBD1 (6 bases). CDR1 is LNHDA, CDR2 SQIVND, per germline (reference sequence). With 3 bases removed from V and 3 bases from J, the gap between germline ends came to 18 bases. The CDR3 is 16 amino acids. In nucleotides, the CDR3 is TGTGCCAGTAGTATGGTAGGGTCAGGGGCAGGCTACGAGCAGTACTTC. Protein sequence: CASSMVGSGAGYEQYF.

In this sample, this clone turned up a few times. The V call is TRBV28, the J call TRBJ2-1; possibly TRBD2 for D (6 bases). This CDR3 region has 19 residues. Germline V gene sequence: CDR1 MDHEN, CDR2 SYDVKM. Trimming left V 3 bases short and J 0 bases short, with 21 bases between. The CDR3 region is CASSFPSPSARYSYNEQFF. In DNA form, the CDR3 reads TGTGCCAGCAGTTTCCCCTCCCCTAGCGCGCGTTACTCCTACAATGAGCAGTTCTTC.

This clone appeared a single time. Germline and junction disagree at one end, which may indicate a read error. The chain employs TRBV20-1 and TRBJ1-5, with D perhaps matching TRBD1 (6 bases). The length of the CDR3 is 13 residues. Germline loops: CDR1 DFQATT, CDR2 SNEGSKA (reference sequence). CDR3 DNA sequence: TGCAGTACTAGTCAGGGGACCAATCAGCCCCAGCATTTT. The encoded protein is CSTSQGTNQPQHF.

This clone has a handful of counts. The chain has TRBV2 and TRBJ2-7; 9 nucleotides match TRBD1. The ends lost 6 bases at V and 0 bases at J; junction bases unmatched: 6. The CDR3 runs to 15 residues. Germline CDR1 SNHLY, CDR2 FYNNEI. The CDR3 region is CASSPGTGSSYEQYF. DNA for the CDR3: TGTGCCAGCAGCCCCGGGACAGGGTCCTCCTACGAGCAGTACTTC.

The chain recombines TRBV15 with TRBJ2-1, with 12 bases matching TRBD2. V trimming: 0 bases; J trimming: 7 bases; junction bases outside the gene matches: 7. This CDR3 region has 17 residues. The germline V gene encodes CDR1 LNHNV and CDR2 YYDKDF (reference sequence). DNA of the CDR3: TGTGCCACCAGCAGAGATTCATGGACTAGCGGGATTAATGAGCAGTTCTTC. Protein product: CATSRDSWTSGINEQFF. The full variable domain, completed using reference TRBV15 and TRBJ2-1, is DAMVIQNPRYQVTQFGKPVTLSCSQTLNHNVMYWYQQKSSQAPKLLFHYYDKDFNNEADTPDNFQSRRPNTSFCFLDIRSPGLGDTAMYLCATSRDSWTSGINEQFFGPGTRLTVL.

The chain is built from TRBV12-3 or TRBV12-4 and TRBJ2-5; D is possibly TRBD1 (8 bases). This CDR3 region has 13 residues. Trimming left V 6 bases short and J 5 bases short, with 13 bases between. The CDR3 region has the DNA TGTGCCAGCAGCTACAGGGGGGGGGAGACCCAGTACTTC. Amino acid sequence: CASSYRGGETQYF.

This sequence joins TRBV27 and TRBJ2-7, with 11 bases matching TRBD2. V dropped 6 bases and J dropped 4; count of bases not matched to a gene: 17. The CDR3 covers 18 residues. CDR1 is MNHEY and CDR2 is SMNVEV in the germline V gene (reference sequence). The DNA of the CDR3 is TGTGCCAGCAGCGCATCGGACAGGGTGGTAGCGGGAGGGTACGAGCAGTACTTC. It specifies CASSASDRVVAGGYEQYF.

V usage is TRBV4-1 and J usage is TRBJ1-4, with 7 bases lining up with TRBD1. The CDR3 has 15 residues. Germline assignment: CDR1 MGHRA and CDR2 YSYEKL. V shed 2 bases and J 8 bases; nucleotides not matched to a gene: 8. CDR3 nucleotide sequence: TGCGCCAGCAGCCAACCCAGGGGGGATAGCGAAAAACTGTTTTTT. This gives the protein CASSQPRGDSEKLFF.